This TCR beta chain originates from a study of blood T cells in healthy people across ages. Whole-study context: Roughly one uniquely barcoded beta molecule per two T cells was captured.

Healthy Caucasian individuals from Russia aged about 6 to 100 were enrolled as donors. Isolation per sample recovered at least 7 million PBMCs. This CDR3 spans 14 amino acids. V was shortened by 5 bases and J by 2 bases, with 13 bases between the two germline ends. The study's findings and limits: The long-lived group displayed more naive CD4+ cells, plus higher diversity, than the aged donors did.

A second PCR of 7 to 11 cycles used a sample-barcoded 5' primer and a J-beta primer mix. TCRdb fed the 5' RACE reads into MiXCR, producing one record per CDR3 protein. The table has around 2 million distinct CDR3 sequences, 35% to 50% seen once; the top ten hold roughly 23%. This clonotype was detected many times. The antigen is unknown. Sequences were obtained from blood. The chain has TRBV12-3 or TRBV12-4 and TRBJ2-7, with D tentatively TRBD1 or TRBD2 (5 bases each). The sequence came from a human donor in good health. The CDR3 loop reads CASSPGWDPYEQYF. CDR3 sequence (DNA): TGTGCCAGCAGTCCAGGATGGGACCCCTACGAGCAGTACTTC.